The clone carrying this T cell receptor (beta chain) was detected ten times or more. What it binds is unknown. This sample stems from a study of early T cells in non-severe SARS-CoV-2 infection. Study context: It was bulk RNA from unsorted whole blood that was sequenced, and the chains were unpaired. Study results and caveats: In VDJdb matching, anti-spike CD8 responses were favored while private and CD4 specificities went missing.

V was cut by 4 bases and J by 7 bases, with 17 bases left in between. The CDR3 is 14 residues long. CDR1 and CDR2 (germline): SGHRS, YFSETQ. Individual cDNA molecules each received unique molecular identifiers attached to them. From the 5' RACE reads, TCRdb called clonotypes with MiXCR, one entry per CDR3 protein. The data show around 30,000 distinct CDR3 sequences, with 5% to 7% seen just once and under 25% held by the top ten. The V gene is TRBV5-1, the J gene TRBJ2-5; possibly TRBD2 for D (8 bases). The sequenced material came from whole blood. The receptor was isolated from an adult who was a healthcare worker with PCR-confirmed SARS-CoV-2 infection or an uninfected control (not recorded which). The CDR3 bases are TGCGCCAGCAGCCCGGGGGGGACAGAGGGGACCCAGTACTTC. Encoded protein: CASSPGGTEGTQYF.